What follows are 9 T cell receptor beta chains derived from one specimen sequenced in a study of T cells after yellow fever vaccination. TCRdb reprocessed the 5' RACE reads via MiXCR and lists one record per CDR3 protein. The data hold 500,000 to 650,000 distinct CDR3 sequences, with less than 20% observed a single time. The sequencing here drew on PBMCs, taken 5 to 6 days after the first yellow fever vaccination. The receptors were sampled from a man aged 18 to 29 who received the YFV17D yellow fever vaccine.

The CDR3 loop is CASGVAGGNPDTQYF. CDR3 DNA sequence: TGTGCCAGCGGGGTTGCGGGGGGCAACCCAGATACGCAGTATTTT. The chain is built from TRBV5-4 and TRBJ2-3; 8 bases agree with TRBD2. V shed 7 bases and J 4 bases; nucleotides not matched to a gene: 11. The CDR3 is made up of 15 amino acids. Germline V gives CDR1 SGHNT, CDR2 YYREEE (reference sequence). The full variable domain, its missing parts supplied by reference TRBV5-4 and TRBJ2-3, is ETGVTQSPTHLIKTRGQQVTLRCSSQSGHNTVSWYQQALGQGPQFIFQYYREEENGRGNFPPRFSGLQFPNYSSELNVNALELDDSALYLCASGVAGGNPDTQYFGPGTRLTVL.

This clonotype was observed a handful of times. The chain recombines TRBV25-1 with TRBJ1-4; 7 bases are a match to TRBD1. The V segment lost 6 bases and the J segment 8 bases; nucleotides outside the gene matches: 3. The CDR3 runs to 12 residues. Germline lookup yields CDR1 MGHDK and CDR2 SYGVNS. The DNA for the CDR3 is TGTGCCAGCAGAGCAGGGGGGGAAAAACTGTTTTTT. It encodes CASRAGGEKLFF.

This clonotype has a handful of counts. The CDR3 spells CASSPRGGLEEQYV. The CDR3 DNA follows: TGTGCCAGCTCACCTAGGGGCGGGTTAGAAGAGCAGTACGTC. V is TRBV18 and J is TRBJ2-7; D tentatively reads TRBD1 or TRBD2 (5 bases each). CDR3 length equals 14 residues. Germline V gene sequence: CDR1 KGHSH, CDR2 LQKENI. Trimming took off 3 bases at V and 7 bases at J, with 16 bases between the two ends.

CDR3 amino acids: CASSLIEGGLNTDTQYF. CDR3 nucleotides: TGCGCCAGCAGCCTCATAGAGGGGGGACTCAACACAGATACGCAGTATTTT. The V and J genes are TRBV4-1 and TRBJ2-3; either TRBD1 or TRBD2 may supply D (6 bases each). Germline V gives CDR1 MGHRA, CDR2 YSYEKL. The ends were cut back, 4 bases at V and 2 bases at J, with 19 bases in the middle. The CDR3 consists of 17 residues.

CDR3 in DNA: TGTGCCAGCAGCCTGGACAGGGGGCGGGGTTCACCCCTCCACTTT. This translates into CASSLDRGRGSPLHF. V usage is TRBV7-9 and J usage is TRBJ1-6; 11 positions agree with TRBD1. CDR1 is SEHNR, CDR2 FQNEAQ, per germline (reference sequence). Losses at the gene ends were 5 bases for V and 9 bases for J; bases not matched to a gene: 6. The CDR3 totals 15 residues.

This clonotype appeared a few times. The chain couples TRBV5-6 to TRBJ1-1; D remains unclear. Between the trimmed V and J ends, which lost 6 bases and 6 bases, there was a span of 21 bases. CDR1 and CDR2 (germline): SGHDT, YYEEEE. The CDR3 is made up of 15 amino acids. The CDR3: CASTPGVGSGSEAFF. DNA of the CDR3: TGTGCCAGCACCCCTGGGGTAGGGTCCGGGTCTGAAGCTTTCTTT.

As DNA, the CDR3 is TGTGCCAGCACCCGGGGGAGGTACAACACTGAAGCTTTCTTT. Translated, it gives CASTRGRYNTEAFF. This chain connects TRBV5-6 to TRBJ1-1, with D perhaps TRBD1 (5 bases). Trimming took 6 bases from V and 2 from J, leaving 14 bases between them. Germline loops: CDR1 SGHDT, CDR2 YYEEEE. The CDR3 loop spans 14 amino acids. Drawing the rest from reference TRBV5-6 and TRBJ1-1, the complete variable domain is DAGVTQSPTHLIKTRGQQVTLRCSPKSGHDTVSWYQQALGQGPQFIFQYYEEEERQRGNFPDRFSGHQFPNYSSELNVNALLLGDSALYLCASTRGRYNTEAFFGQGTRLTVV.

This clonotype occurred a few times. The chain couples TRBV12-3 or TRBV12-4 to TRBJ2-1; a weak D match, TRBD1 (6 bases). The CDR3 loop spans 13 amino acids. The V end was cut by 5 bases, the J end by 4 bases, with 9 bases between. The chain's CDR3 is CASSRRGYNEQFF. The DNA for the CDR3 is TGTGCCAGCAGTCGCAGGGGTTACAATGAGCAGTTCTTC.

This clonotype came up a few times. This sequence joins TRBV20-1 and TRBJ1-6; TRBD1 might be the D (5 bases). The CDR3 is 15 amino acids. Trimming shortened V by 2 bases and J by 8 bases, and 16 bases separated the two germline ends. In germline, CDR1 is DFQATT, CDR2 SNEGSKA (reference sequence). CDR3 nucleotides: TGCAGTGCTAGAAGAGGGGTAGATGTTTATTCACCCCTCCACTTT. Its translation: CSARRGVDVYSPLHF.